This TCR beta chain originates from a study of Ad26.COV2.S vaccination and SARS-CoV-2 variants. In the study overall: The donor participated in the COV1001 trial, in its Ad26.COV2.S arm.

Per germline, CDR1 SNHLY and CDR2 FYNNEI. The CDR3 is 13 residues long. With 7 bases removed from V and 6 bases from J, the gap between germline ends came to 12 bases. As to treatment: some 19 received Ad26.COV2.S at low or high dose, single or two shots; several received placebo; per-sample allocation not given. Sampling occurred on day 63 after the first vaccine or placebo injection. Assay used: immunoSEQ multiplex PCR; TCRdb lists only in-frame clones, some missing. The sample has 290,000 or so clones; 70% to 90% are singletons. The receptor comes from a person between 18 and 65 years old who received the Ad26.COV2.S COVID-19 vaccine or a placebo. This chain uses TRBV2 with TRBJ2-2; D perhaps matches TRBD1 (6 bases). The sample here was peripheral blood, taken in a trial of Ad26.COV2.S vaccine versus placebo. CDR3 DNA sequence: TGTGCCAGCACGTTCAGGGGAGCCGGGGAGCTGTTTTTT. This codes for CASTFRGAGELFF. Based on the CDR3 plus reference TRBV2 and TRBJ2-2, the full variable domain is EPEVTQTPSHQVTQMGQEVILRCVPISNHLYFYWYRQILGQKVEFLVSFYNNEISEKSEIFDDQFSVERPDGSNFTLKIRSTKLEDSAMYFCASTFRGAGELFFGEGSRLTVL.